A single sample gave rise to the 15 T cell receptor beta chains below, sequenced in a study of OX40 agonist ivuxolimab in advanced cancers. Assay: immunoSEQ multiplex PCR; the TCRdb copy retains only in-frame clones and omits some. The repertoire holds roughly 40,000 clones, with 75% to 90% as singletons. Specimen: CD4+ or CD8+ T cells sorted from blood, collected in a trial of the OX40 agonist ivuxolimab. The receptors stem from an adult with an advanced solid tumor such as melanoma, head and neck, liver or kidney cancer.

The chain uses TRBV29-1 and TRBJ2-3; TRBD2 matches 7 bases. V lost 4 bases to trimming and J lost 0 bases; unmatched junction nucleotides: 4. CDR1 is SQVTM and CDR2 is ANQGSEA in the germline V gene. The CDR3 extends over 14 amino acids. CDR3 residues: CSVASGTSTDTQYF. For the CDR3, the DNA is TGCAGCGTTGCCAGCGGGACTAGCACAGATACGCAGTATTTT.

This clone was observed a handful of times. V gene TRBV2 combines with J gene TRBJ1-2; D is possibly TRBD1 (6 bases). The CDR3 extends over 16 amino acids. Germline-derived CDR1 and CDR2 are SNHLY and FYNNEI. Trimming took 1 base from V and 4 from J, leaving 16 bases between them. The CDR3 spells CASSEGAGGAAYGYTF. The CDR3 DNA follows: TGTGCCAGCAGTGAAGGGGCTGGGGGGGCCGCCTATGGCTACACCTTC.

The chain is built from TRBV27 and TRBJ2-7, with D hard to call. Trimming stripped 4 bases from V and 0 bases from J, with 7 bases between. CDR3 length: 13 residues. Germline-derived CDR1 and CDR2 are MNHEY and SMNVEV (reference sequence). The CDR3 protein is CASSSPSSYEQYV. The CDR3 DNA reads TGTGCCAGCAGTTCGCCCAGCTCCTACGAGCAGTACGTC.

This chain joins TRBV7-9 and TRBJ2-7; TRBD2 agrees at 8 bases. Germline trimming cut 6 bases from V and 3 bases from J; bases unmatched to any gene: 4. This CDR3 region has 13 residues. Germline CDR1 and CDR2: SEHNR and FQNEAQ (reference sequence). The CDR3 nucleotides read TGTGCCAGCAGACGGGAGGGAGGCTACGAGCAGTACTTC. It encodes CASRREGGYEQYF.

The chain couples TRBV5-1 to TRBJ1-2, with D possibly TRBD1 on 6 matching bases. V lost 2 bases to trimming and J lost 8 bases, with 10 bases between them. Germline V CDR1 and CDR2: SGHRS, YFSETQ. This CDR3 region has 12 residues. The CDR3 nucleotides read TGCGCCAGCAGCTTCCAGGGGAGCGGCTACACCTTC. Protein product: CASSFQGSGYTF.

The chain couples TRBV6-5 to TRBJ1-1; D gene ambiguous. V was pared by 4 bases and J by 4 bases, with 10 bases between. The germline V gene has CDR1 MNHEY and CDR2 SVGAGI. The length of the CDR3 is 13 residues. CDR3 residues: CASSLGFSTEAFF. CDR3 DNA: TGTGCCAGCAGTTTAGGGTTCTCCACTGAAGCTTTCTTT.

By share, this clone ranks as medium-sized. This chain uses TRBV5-1 with TRBJ2-3; TRBD2 matches at 7 bases. Germline CDR1 is SGHRS and CDR2 is YFSETQ. Trimming cost V 6 bases and J 4 bases; bases outside gene matches: 11. CDR3 length equals 15 residues. The CDR3 loop reads CASIGTTGGPDTQYF. The CDR3 nucleotides are TGCGCCAGCATCGGGACTACCGGAGGCCCAGATACGCAGTATTTT.

The J gene is TRBJ1-3, the V gene TRBV5-4; D remains unclear. Trimming removed 0 bases at V and 0 bases at J, with 7 bases between. This CDR3 spans 15 amino acids. Per the germline V gene, CDR1 is SGHNT and CDR2 is YYREEE (reference sequence). CDR3 protein: CASSLASYSGNTIYF. DNA for the CDR3: TGTGCCAGCAGCTTGGCGTCCTACTCTGGAAACACCATATATTTT.

The CDR3 protein is CASSFQDTEGETQYF. CDR3 nucleotides: TGCGCCAGCAGCTTCCAGGATACCGAAGGGGAGACCCAGTACTTC. The chain uses TRBV5-1 and TRBJ2-5, with D unclear. V was trimmed by 2 bases and J by 5 bases, leaving 16 bases between them. Germline-derived CDR1 and CDR2 are SGHRS and YFSETQ. This CDR3 contains 15 residues.

J is TRBJ1-4 and V is TRBV13, with 7 bases identical to TRBD1. V shed 3 bases and J 7 bases; nucleotides not matched to a gene: 5. Germline assignment: CDR1 PRHDT and CDR2 FYEKMQ (reference sequence). The CDR3 extends over 14 amino acids. CDR3 region: CASSLSTGAEKLFF. CDR3 DNA sequence: TGTGCCAGCAGCTTGAGTACAGGGGCTGAAAAACTGTTTTTT.

V usage is TRBV5-8 and J usage is TRBJ2-5; D is unresolved. The CDR3 covers 12 residues. Per the germline V gene, CDR1 is SGHTS and CDR2 is YDEGEE. Trimming shortened V by 0 bases and J by 5 bases, and 5 bases separated the two germline ends. CDR3 sequence (DNA): TGTGCCAGCAGCTTGGCGCTGGAGACCCAGTACTTC. Protein product: CASSLALETQYF.

This rearrangement joins TRBV5-1 to TRBJ1-6, with 7 bases fitting TRBD1. V dropped 1 base and J dropped 7; count of bases not matched to a gene: 5. Germline V gene data show CDR1 as SGHRS and CDR2 as YFSETQ. The CDR3 length is 15 residues. For the CDR3, the DNA is TGCGCCAGCAGCTTGTCAGGGGGGCTGAATTCACCCCTCCACTTT. Translated: CASSLSGGLNSPLHF.

The chain employs TRBV5-1 and TRBJ2-1; TRBD1 matches at 9 bases. Germline CDR1 is SGHRS and CDR2 is YFSETQ. V dropped 3 bases and J dropped 10; count of bases not matched to a gene: 11. The CDR3 is made up of 15 amino acids. The CDR3: CASSSSGTGIREQFF. CDR3 nucleotide sequence: TGCGCCAGCAGCTCGTCCGGGACAGGGATAAGAGAGCAGTTCTTC.

The chain is built from TRBV5-1 and TRBJ2-2; the D gene is possibly TRBD2 (6 bases). CDR3 length: 15 residues. Germline loops: CDR1 SGHRS, CDR2 YFSETQ. Trimming removed 4 bases at V and 7 bases at J, with 17 bases between. For the CDR3, the DNA is TGCGCCAGCAGCGGAAGACTAGGTCCGGTCGGGGAGCTGTTTTTT. This encodes CASSGRLGPVGELFF. The whole variable domain, filled in from reference TRBV5-1 and TRBJ2-2, reads KAGVTQTPRYLIKTRGQQVTLSCSPISGHRSVSWYQQTPGQGLQFLFEYFSETQRNKGNFPGRFSGRQFSNSRSEMNVSTLELGDSALYLCASSGRLGPVGELFFGEGSRLTVL.

The chain links TRBV5-4 to TRBJ1-3; D is ambiguous. The CDR3 contains 14 residues. Germline CDR1 and CDR2: SGHNT and YYREEE (reference sequence). The ends were cut back, 0 bases at V and 0 bases at J, with 4 bases in the middle. CDR3 amino acids: CASSLGGSGNTIYF. CDR3 DNA: TGTGCCAGCAGCTTGGGGGGCTCTGGAAACACCATATATTTT.